Ten or more counts support the clone carrying this T cell receptor (beta chain). Its antigen remains unidentified. A single record per CDR3 protein comes from TCRdb applying MiXCR to the reads. The table includes approximately 71,000 distinct CDR3 sequences, just under 4% detected once. The entry originates in a study of T cell repertoires in cytomegalovirus infection. Study information: CMV infection plus the matching HLA type was flagged by public TCR beta signatures. Study-level findings and limits: The study found HLA-C-restricted CMV-specific TCR beta clonotypes dominating the ex vivo response.

After removal of 5 bases from V and 5 bases from J, the junction contained 8 bases not matched to a gene. The CDR3 totals 14 residues. Per germline, CDR1 SGHTA and CDR2 FQGNSA. The sequenced sample consisted of PBMCs. The rearrangement joins TRBV7-2 to TRBJ1-2, with 7 bases matching TRBD1. This clonotype was sampled from a human donor in good health (CMV status not recorded). Some clones in this sample may be carry-over from other donors' samples. The CDR3 DNA sequence: TGTGCCAGCAGCCCCCGGACAGGCACATATGGCTACACCTTC. Amino acids: CASSPRTGTYGYTF.